This TCR beta chain was sequenced in a study of beta chain features in type 1 diabetes. Findings and caveats of the study: Significant though moderate, a shortening of TCRB CDR3s appeared in all four CD4+ subsets of Type 1 diabetes patients.

The investigators reverse transcribed all of the isolated RNA, so they sequenced expressed TCRB transcripts. The repertoire was sequenced with immunoSEQ multiplex PCR; TCRdb's copy has only in-frame clones and lacks some. The sample includes more than 100,000 clones, about a sixth of them seen just once. Purities in excess of 95% were seen in all sorted populations. Per germline, CDR1 SGDLS and CDR2 YYNGEE. CDR3 length: 13 residues. V lost 5 bases to trimming and J lost 11 bases, with 14 bases between them. In regard to this clone: Its antigen remains unidentified.

This sequence was found in a man aged 25-45 years with type 1 diabetes. The sample comprised central memory CD4+ T cells from blood. The gene calls are TRBV9 and TRBJ1-6; D possibly corresponds to TRBD1 (5 bases). CDR3 bases: TGTGCCAGCAGTCAGGGATCGGGGGCACCCCTCCACTTT. Protein: CASSQGSGAPLHF.